Sequencing of this TCR beta chain was carried out in a study of T cell repertoires in cytomegalovirus infection. Across the study: Indications of both CMV infection and matching HLA type were provided by public TCR beta signatures.

TCRdb re-called the reads with MiXCR, one entry per CDR3 protein. Of approximately 150,000 distinct CDR3 sequences in the sample, 15% to 20% were seen once. Study-level results: HLA-C-restricted TCR beta clonotypes specific for CMV led the ex vivo response. The cumulative frequency of public TCR beta families distinguished individuals who carried CMV together with the relevant HLA.

The CDR3 is 14 amino acids. Germline V lookup: CDR1 MGHDK, CDR2 SYGVNS. V lost 7 bases to trimming and J lost 2 bases; unmatched junction nucleotides: 5. A word on this clonotype: Its antigen is not identified.

The rearrangement uses TRBV25-1 and TRBJ2-7; 10 nucleotides agree with TRBD2. This TCR was recovered from a human donor in good health (CMV status not recorded). Some clones in this sample may be carry-over from other donors' samples. Sequences were obtained from CD8+ T cells from PBMCs. The CDR3 bases are TGTGCCAGCACCTCTAGCGGGAGTCCCTACGAGCAGTACTTC. Amino acids: CASTSSGSPYEQYF.